This note documents a single T cell receptor beta chain sequence. The protocol was immunoSEQ multiplex PCR, while the TCRdb copy is restricted to in-frame clones and leaves out a portion. The table lists about 24,000 clones, 70% to 90% of them singletons. The data are from a study of PD-L1 blockade in urothelial cancer. Study at large: Males with urothelial cancer arising in the bladder constituted about 90% of the roughly 29 patients.

With V trimmed by 4 bases and J by 9 bases, 11 bases remained unmatched. CDR1 SGHAT and CDR2 FQNNGV come from the germline V gene. CDR3 size: 14 residues. The sample in question was PBMCs, obtained around atezolizumab (anti-PD-L1) treatment. The chain couples TRBV11-2 to TRBJ2-5; 7 nucleotides match TRBD2. The clonotype was recovered from a man between 50 and 59 years old with urothelial cancer. The CDR3 DNA reads TGTGCCAGCAGCTCGGAGCGGGGCCCAAGTCCCCAGTACTTC. It specifies CASSSERGPSPQYF. Drawing the rest from reference TRBV11-2 and TRBJ2-5, the complete variable domain is EAGVAQSPRYKIIEKRQSVAFWCNPISGHATLYWYQQILGQGPKLLIQFQNNGVVDDSQLPKDRFSAERLKGVDSTLKIQPAKLEDSAVYLCASSSERGPSPQYFGPGTRLLVL.